This TCR beta chain stems from a study of shared clonotypes between healthy human individuals. Study-wide results and caveats: Specimens sampled were limited to blood, with tissue repertoires likely differing. Compared with memory subsets, naive subsets generally had larger estimated richness.

On this clone itself: No antigen is known for it.

Germline-derived CDR1 and CDR2 are MNHEY and SMNVEV (reference sequence). The CDR3 is 15 amino acids. V lost 2 bases, J lost 10 bases, and 5 bases stayed unmatched. Only CD45RO-negative cells positively selected for CCR7 counted as naive CD8 cells, so terminally differentiated effector memory CD45RA+ cells were excluded. Only Caucasian adults living in Nashville, Tennessee served as donors. Assay used: immunoSEQ multiplex PCR; TCRdb lists only in-frame clones, some missing. The data hold more than 2 million clones, with just under 95% observed a single time. The specimen sequenced was naive CD8+ T cells from PBMCs. The chain recombines TRBV27 with TRBJ2-2; 12 nucleotides agree with TRBD2. The clonotype was recovered from a man younger than 30 in good health. Some clones in this sample may be carry-over from other donors' samples. The CDR3 nucleotides read TGTGCCAGCAGTTTAAGACTAGCGGGAGCCGAGGAGCTGTTTTTT. This translates into CASSLRLAGAEELFF.